The 3 T cell receptor beta chains listed next were all sequenced from one sample in a study of T cell clonotyping in hematopoietic cell transplantation. Generated by immunoSEQ multiplex PCR, the TCRdb table keeps only in-frame clones and is missing some. The profile shows 15,000 or so clones, 60% to 85% of them singletons. The sample was peripheral blood mononuclear cells. Receptors originate from an older woman in good health. Some clones in this sample may be carry-over from other donors' samples.

This clone was counted between two and nine times. J is TRBJ1-2 and V is TRBV29-1; no clear D. V lost 7 bases and J 0 bases, leaving 9 bases between the germline ends. CDR3 length: 12 amino acids. CDR1 and CDR2 from the germline V gene are SQVTM and ANQGSEA. Written as DNA, the CDR3 is TGCAGCGGCATCCAAGCTAACTATGGCTACACCTTC. Protein product: CSGIQANYGYTF.

The V gene is TRBV2, the J gene TRBJ1-6, with TRBD1 matching 7 bases. The trim removed 7 bases at V and 6 bases at J, leaving 12 bases unmatched. The CDR3 has 16 amino acids. Germline lookup yields CDR1 SNHLY and CDR2 FYNNEI. The DNA of the CDR3 is TGTGCCAGCAAAGGAGGCTCAGGACAGGTTAATTCACCCCTCCACTTT. Residues: CASKGGSGQVNSPLHF. Together with reference TRBV2 and TRBJ1-6, the CDR3 gives the full variable domain: EPEVTQTPSHQVTQMGQEVILRCVPISNHLYFYWYRQILGQKVEFLVSFYNNEISEKSEIFDDQFSVERPDGSNFTLKIRSTKLEDSAMYFCASKGGSGQVNSPLHFGNGTRLTVT.

This sequence joins TRBV4-3 and TRBJ1-3; D remains ambiguous. Trimming took off 0 bases at V and 4 bases at J, with 10 bases between the two ends. Germline lookup yields CDR1 LGHNA and CDR2 YSLEER. CDR3 length: 15 residues. In nucleotides, the CDR3 is TGCGCCAGCAGCCAAGAACCCGCACTCGGAAACACCATATATTTT. Its protein product is CASSQEPALGNTIYF.